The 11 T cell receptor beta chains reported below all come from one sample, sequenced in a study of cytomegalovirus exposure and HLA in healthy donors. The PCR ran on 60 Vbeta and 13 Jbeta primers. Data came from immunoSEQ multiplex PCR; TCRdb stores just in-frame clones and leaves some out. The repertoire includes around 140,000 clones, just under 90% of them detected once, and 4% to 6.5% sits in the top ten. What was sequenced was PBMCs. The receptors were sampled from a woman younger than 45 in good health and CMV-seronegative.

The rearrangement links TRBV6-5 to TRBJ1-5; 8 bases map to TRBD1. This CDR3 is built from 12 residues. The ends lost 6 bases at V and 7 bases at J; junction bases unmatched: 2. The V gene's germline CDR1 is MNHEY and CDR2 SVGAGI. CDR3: CASRQGEQPQHF. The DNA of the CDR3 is TGTGCCAGCAGACAGGGGGAACAGCCCCAGCATTTT.

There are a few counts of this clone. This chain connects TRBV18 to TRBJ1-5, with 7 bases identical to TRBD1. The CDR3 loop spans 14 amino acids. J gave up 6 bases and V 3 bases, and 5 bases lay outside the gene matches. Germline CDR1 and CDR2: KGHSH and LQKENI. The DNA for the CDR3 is TGTGCCAGCTCACCCGGGACAGAGCTTCAGCCCCAGCATTTT. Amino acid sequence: CASSPGTELQPQHF.

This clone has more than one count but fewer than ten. The CDR3 reads CASSEAGGRSYEQYF. The CDR3, as DNA: TGTGCCAGCAGTGAAGCGGGCGGGAGGTCCTACGAGCAGTACTTC. The V gene is TRBV6-1, the J gene TRBJ2-7; 8 bases align to TRBD2. V shed 0 bases, J shed 1 base, and the junction held 2 bases outside the gene matches. Germline CDR1 MNHNS, CDR2 SASEGT. The CDR3 runs to 15 residues.

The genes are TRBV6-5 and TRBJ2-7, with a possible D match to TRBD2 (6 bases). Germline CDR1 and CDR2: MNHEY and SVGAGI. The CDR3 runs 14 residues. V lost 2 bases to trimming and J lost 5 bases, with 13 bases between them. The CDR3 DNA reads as TGTGCCAGCAGTTACCTCGGGGGAATCGACGAGCAGTACTTC. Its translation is CASSYLGGIDEQYF.

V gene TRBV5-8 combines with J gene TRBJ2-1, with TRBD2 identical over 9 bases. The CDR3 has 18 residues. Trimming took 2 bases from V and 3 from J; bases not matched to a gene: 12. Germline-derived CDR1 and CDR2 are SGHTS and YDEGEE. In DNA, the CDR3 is TGTGCCAGCAGCTTAACCGCGGGGGGGAGGCCGTACTACAATGAGCAGTTCTTC. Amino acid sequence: CASSLTAGGRPYYNEQFF.

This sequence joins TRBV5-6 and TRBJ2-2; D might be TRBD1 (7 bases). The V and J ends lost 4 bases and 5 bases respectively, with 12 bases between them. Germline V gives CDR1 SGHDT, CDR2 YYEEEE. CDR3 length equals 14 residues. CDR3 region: CASSAQGGTGELFF. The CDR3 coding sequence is TGTGCCAGCAGCGCGCAGGGGGGTACCGGGGAGCTGTTTTTT.

The CDR3 spells CASRWDRGWSGGPDEQFF. The CDR3 DNA reads TGTGCCAGCAGATGGGACAGGGGGTGGTCGGGAGGGCCTGATGAGCAGTTCTTC. V and J are TRBV2 and TRBJ2-1, with 11 bases matching TRBD1. The CDR3 spans 18 residues. Trimming cost V 6 bases and J 8 bases; bases outside gene matches: 18. Germline CDR1 reads SNHLY; CDR2 reads FYNNEI.

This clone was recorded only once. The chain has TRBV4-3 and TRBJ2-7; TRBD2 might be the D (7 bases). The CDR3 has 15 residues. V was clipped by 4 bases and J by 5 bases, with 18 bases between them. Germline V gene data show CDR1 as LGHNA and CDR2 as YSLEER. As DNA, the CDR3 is TGCGCCAGCAGCCGGGGGAGGGCAGGGGTGAACGAGCAGTACTTC. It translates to CASSRGRAGVNEQYF.

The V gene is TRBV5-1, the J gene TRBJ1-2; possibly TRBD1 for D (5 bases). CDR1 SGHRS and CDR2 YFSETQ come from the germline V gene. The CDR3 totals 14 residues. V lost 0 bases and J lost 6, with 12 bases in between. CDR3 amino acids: CASSLGQGRDGYTF. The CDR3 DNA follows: TGCGCCAGCAGCTTGGGGCAGGGTCGGGATGGCTACACCTTC.

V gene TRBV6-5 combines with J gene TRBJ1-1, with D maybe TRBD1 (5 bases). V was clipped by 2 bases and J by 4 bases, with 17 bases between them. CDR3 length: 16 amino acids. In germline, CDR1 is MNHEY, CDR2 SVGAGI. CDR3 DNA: TGTGCCAGCAGTTACCGGTTTGGGGGGAGAACCACTGAAGCTTTCTTT. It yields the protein CASSYRFGGRTTEAFF.

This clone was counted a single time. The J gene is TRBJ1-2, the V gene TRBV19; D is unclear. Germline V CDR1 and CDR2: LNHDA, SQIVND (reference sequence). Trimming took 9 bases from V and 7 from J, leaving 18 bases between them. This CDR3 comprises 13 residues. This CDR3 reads CASSEKSVVGYTF. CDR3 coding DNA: TGTGCCAGCTCCGAGAAGAGTGTAGTTGGCTACACCTTC.